Included here is one T cell receptor beta chain sequence, with context. The data are from a study of shared clonotypes between healthy human individuals. Germline CDR1 SGHRS, CDR2 YFSETQ. This CDR3 is 16 amino acids long. The ends were cut back, 1 base at V and 11 bases at J, with 25 bases in the middle. At the deep level, the assay was run. Here immunoSEQ multiplex PCR was the method, and the copy in TCRdb shows in-frame clones only, minus some. The sample has roughly 2,300,000 clones, 85% to 95% seen once. This receptor was identified in a man aged 18 to 29 in good health. Some clones in this sample may be carry-over from other donors' samples. Sequenced input: naive CD4+ T cells from PBMCs. Described subset: CD45RA+ positively selected. The chain carries TRBV5-1 and TRBJ2-7; the D gene is possibly TRBD1 (6 bases). The CDR3 sequence is CASSLSLDRGPSREYF. In DNA, the CDR3 is TGCGCCAGCAGCTTGTCCCTGGACAGAGGCCCTTCGAGGGAGTACTTC.